The rows below give T cell receptor beta chains drawn from one sample of a study of PD-L1 blockade in urothelial cancer. Some clones are missing from TCRdb's copy, which holds only in-frame ones; the method was immunoSEQ multiplex PCR. The sample includes tens of thousands of clones, about four fifths seen only once; the top ten take 3.5% to 5.5%. This sample comprised PBMCs, obtained around atezolizumab (anti-PD-L1) treatment. These receptors were collected from a man in his 70s with urothelial cancer. Each CDR3 is given with its conserved first and last residue. Fields, in order: J gene, V gene, CDR3 protein.

TRBJ2-1	TRBV5-6	CASSLYPGLVDEQFF
TRBJ2-4	TRBV7-7	CASSLGQGTLAKNIQYF
TRBJ2-5	TRBV10-2	CASSERAGGETQYF
TRBJ1-1	TRBV11-1	CASRSTVNTEAFF
TRBJ2-5	TRBV5-1	CASSKGTSGHQETQYF
TRBJ1-2	TRBV2	CASRVGLREPGYTF
TRBJ2-3	TRBV6-1	CASSEEGGRLATQYF
TRBJ2-7	TRBV15	CATTGPGTSTYEQYF
TRBJ1-3	TRBV5-1	CASRRDSSGNTIYF
TRBJ2-1	TRBV19	CASRRTVYNEQFF
TRBJ1-1	TRBV5-1	CASSLTGAKNTEAFF
TRBJ1-1	TRBV19	CASIPYRGSMNTEAFF
TRBJ2-7	TRBV30	CAWSFGLAVEEQYF
TRBJ2-5	TRBV15	CATSRDQAETQYF
TRBJ2-3	TRBV2	CASSLDRVTPSTDTQYF
TRBJ2-3	TRBV5-4	CASSLGAGGPTDTQYF
TRBJ1-5	TRBV19	CASRGQGPNQPQHF
TRBJ1-3	TRBV15	CATSRDKGNADTIYF
TRBJ1-4	TRBV10-1	CASSDRGTGEEKLFF
TRBJ1-2	TRBV5-1	CASSREANYGYTF
TRBJ2-3	TRBV25-1	CASSEYGLAGGVTDTQYF
TRBJ2-7	TRBV30	CAWGRAYEQYF
TRBJ2-7	TRBV10-3	CAISEGDRTEQYF
TRBJ2-3	TRBV29-1	CSVASGASTDTQYF
TRBJ2-7	TRBV30	CAWSASGTATYEQYF
TRBJ1-1	TRBV2	CASRARTGSTEAFF
TRBJ1-1	TRBV2	CASSLQGQTEAFF
TRBJ2-1	TRBV2	CASNADRDNEQFF
TRBJ2-3	TRBV18	CASSPRVQGSTDTQYF
TRBJ1-1	TRBV5-1	CASSLQGGYTEAFF
TRBJ1-5	TRBV19	CASSGQGGQPQHF
TRBJ1-2	TRBV4-1	CASSQDPDTNYGYTF
TRBJ2-1	TRBV2	CASSALTGGSYNEQFF
TRBJ2-3	TRBV30	CAWRLASADTQYF
TRBJ2-5	TRBV5-1	CASSPTTSLETQYF
TRBJ2-1	TRBV5-6	CASTRRSRSNNEQFF
TRBJ2-1	TRBV10-2	CASSGTSTENEQFF
TRBJ2-5	TRBV11-1	CASSLLTGVGETQYF
TRBJ1-5	TRBV19	CASTGQVNQPQHF
TRBJ2-7	TRBV19	CASRQGGSSYEQYF
TRBJ1-1	TRBV5-6	CASSLVAGLAEAFF
TRBJ2-7	TRBV11-3	CASSLDRRGGRASREQYF
TRBJ1-1	TRBV2	CASSDSGNTEAFF
TRBJ2-7	TRBV4-2	CASSQDSASGRREQYF
TRBJ2-1	TRBV5-1	CASSFTASTYNEQFF
TRBJ1-2	TRBV2	CASRQPTGAGGYTF
TRBJ1-3	TRBV18	CASSLDRAAGNTIYF
TRBJ2-5	TRBV2	CASRAGLQETQYF
TRBJ1-5	TRBV19	CASSSTGGGQPQHF
TRBJ2-1	TRBV5-6	CASSTGTGVPQFF